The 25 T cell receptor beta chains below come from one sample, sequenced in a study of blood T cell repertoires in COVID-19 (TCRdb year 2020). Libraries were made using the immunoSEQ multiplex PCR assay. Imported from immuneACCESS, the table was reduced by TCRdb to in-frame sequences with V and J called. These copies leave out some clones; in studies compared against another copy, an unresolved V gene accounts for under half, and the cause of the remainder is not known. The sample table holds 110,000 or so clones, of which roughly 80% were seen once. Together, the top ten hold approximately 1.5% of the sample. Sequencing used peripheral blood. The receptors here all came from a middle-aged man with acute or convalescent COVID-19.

As DNA, the CDR3 is TGTGCCTGGAGGGGACAGGGGAGGGAGGATTCACCCCTCCACTTT. It is translated as CAWRGQGREDSPLHF. The chain employs TRBV30 and TRBJ1-6; 10 bases are shared with TRBD1. The junction had 7 bases not matched to a gene; V was cut back by 3 bases and J by 8 bases. The germline CDR1 and CDR2 sequences are GTSNPN and SVGIG (reference sequence). CDR3 length equals 15 residues.

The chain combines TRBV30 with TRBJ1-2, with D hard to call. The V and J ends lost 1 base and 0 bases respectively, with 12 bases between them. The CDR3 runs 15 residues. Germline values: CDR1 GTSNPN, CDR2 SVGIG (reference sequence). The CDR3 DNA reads TGTGCCTGGAGTGACCTAAAGGAGACTAACTATGGCTACACCTTC. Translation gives CAWSDLKETNYGYTF.

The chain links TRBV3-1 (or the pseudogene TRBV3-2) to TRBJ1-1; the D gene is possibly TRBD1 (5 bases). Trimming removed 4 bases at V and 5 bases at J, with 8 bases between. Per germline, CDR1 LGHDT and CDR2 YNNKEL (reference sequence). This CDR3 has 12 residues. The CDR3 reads CASSLGVTEAFF. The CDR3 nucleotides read TGTGCCAGCAGCCTAGGGGTTACTGAAGCTTTCTTT.

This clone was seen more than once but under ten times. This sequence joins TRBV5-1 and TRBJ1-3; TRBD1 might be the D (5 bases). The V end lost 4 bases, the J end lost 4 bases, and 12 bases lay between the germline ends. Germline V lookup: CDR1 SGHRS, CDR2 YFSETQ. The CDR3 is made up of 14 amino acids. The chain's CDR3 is CASSPDSWGNTIYF. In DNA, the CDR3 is TGCGCCAGCAGCCCCGACAGCTGGGGAAACACCATATATTTT.

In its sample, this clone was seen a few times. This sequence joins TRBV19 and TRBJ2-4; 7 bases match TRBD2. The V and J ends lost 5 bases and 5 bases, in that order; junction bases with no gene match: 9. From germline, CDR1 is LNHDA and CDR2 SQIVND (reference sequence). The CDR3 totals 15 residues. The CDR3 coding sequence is TGTGCCAGTAGTTCCGGGGGGACCCTCCAAAACATTCAGTACTTC. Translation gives CASSSGGTLQNIQYF. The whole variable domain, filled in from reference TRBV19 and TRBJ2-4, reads DGGITQSPKYLFRKEGQNVTLSCEQNLNHDAMYWYRQDPGQGLRLIYYSQIVNDFQKGDIAEGYSVSREKKESFPLTVTSAQKNPTAFYLCASSSGGTLQNIQYFGAGTRLSVL.

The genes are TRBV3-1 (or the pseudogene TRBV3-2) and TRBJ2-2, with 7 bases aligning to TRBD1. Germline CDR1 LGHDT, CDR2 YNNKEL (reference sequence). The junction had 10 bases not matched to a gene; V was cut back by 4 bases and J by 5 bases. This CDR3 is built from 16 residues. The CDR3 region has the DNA TGTGCCAGCAGCCCCCTGGGACAGTCGGTGACCGGGGAGCTGTTTTTT. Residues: CASSPLGQSVTGELFF.

The DNA for the CDR3 is TGTGCCAGCAGTTCTACTAGCGGGGGGACCGCAGATACGCAGTATTTT. Residues: CASSSTSGGTADTQYF. This sequence joins TRBV7-6 and TRBJ2-3; 12 nucleotides agree with TRBD2. The CDR3 covers 16 residues. The V segment lost 6 bases and the J segment 4 bases; nucleotides outside the gene matches: 8. Germline CDR1 and CDR2: SGHVS and FNYEAQ.

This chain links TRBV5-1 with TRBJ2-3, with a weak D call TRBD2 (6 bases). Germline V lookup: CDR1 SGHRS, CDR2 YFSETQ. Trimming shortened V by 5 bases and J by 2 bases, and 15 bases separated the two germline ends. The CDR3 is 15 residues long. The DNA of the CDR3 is TGCGCCAGCAGACCGGGGGACCTCCCCACAGATACGCAGTATTTT. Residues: CASRPGDLPTDTQYF.

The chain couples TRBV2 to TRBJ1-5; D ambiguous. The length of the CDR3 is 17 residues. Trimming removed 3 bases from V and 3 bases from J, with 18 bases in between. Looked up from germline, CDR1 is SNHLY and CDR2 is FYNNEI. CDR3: CASSESSHLTNNQPQHF. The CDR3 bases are TGTGCCAGCAGTGAGAGTTCCCACCTCACTAACAATCAGCCCCAGCATTTT.

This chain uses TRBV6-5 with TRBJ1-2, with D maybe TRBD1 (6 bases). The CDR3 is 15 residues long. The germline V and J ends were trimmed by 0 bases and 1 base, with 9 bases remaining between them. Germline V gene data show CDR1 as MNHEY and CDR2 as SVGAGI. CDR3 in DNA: TGTGCCAGCAGTTACTCTCAGGGGAATAACTATGGCTACACCTTC. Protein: CASSYSQGNNYGYTF.

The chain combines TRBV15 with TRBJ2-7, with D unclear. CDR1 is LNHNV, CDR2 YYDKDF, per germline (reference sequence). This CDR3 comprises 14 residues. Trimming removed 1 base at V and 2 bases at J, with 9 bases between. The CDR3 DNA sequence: TGTGCCACCAGCAGAGGTAAAGCCACCTACGAGCAGTACGTC. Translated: CATSRGKATYEQYV.

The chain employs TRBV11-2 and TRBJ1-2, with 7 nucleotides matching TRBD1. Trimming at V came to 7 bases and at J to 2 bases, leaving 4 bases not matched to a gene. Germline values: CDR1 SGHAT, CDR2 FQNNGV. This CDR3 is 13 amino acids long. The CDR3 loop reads CASTTQGNYGYTF. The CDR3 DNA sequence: TGTGCCAGCACCACACAGGGGAACTATGGCTACACCTTC.

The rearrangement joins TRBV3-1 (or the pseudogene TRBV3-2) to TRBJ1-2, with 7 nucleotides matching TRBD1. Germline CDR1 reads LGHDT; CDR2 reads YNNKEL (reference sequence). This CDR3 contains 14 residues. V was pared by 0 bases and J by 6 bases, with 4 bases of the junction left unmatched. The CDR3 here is CASSQESTGDGYTF. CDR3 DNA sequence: TGTGCCAGCAGCCAAGAGAGTACAGGGGATGGCTACACCTTC.

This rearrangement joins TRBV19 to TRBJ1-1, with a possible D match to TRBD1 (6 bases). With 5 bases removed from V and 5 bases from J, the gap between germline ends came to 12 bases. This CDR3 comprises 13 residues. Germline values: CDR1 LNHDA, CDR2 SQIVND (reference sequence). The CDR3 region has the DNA TGTGCCAGTAGTTTCTCAGGGGTTACTGAAGCTTTCTTT. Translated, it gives CASSFSGVTEAFF.

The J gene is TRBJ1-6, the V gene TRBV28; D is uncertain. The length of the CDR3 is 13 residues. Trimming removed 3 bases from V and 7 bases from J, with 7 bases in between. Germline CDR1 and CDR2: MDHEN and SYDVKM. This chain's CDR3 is CASSLLQNSPLHF. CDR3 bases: TGTGCCAGCAGTTTGTTACAGAATTCACCCCTCCACTTT. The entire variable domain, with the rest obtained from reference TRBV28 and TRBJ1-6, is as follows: DVKVTQSSRYLVKRTGEKVFLECVQDMDHENMFWYRQDPGLGLRLIYFSYDVKMKEKGDIPEGYSVSREKKERFSLILESASTNQTSMYLCASSLLQNSPLHFGNGTRLTVT.

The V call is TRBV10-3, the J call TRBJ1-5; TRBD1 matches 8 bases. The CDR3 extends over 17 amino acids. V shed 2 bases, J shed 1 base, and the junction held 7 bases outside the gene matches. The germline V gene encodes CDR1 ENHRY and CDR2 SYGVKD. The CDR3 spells CAISEDRGIGSNQPQHF. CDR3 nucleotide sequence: TGTGCCATCAGTGAGGACAGGGGAATCGGGAGCAATCAGCCCCAGCATTTT.

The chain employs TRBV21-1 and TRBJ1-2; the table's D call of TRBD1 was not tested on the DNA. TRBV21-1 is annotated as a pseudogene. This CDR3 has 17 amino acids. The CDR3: CASSKPVSPGQRYGYTF. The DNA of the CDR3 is TGTGCCAGCAGCAAGCCTGTTAGTCCGGGACAGCGTTATGGCTACACCTTC.

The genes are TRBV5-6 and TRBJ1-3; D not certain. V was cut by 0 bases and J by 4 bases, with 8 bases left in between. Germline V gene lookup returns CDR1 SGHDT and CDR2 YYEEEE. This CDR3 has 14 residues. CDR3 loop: CASSLGQRGNTIYF. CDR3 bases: TGTGCCAGCAGCTTGGGGCAGCGCGGAAACACCATATATTTT.

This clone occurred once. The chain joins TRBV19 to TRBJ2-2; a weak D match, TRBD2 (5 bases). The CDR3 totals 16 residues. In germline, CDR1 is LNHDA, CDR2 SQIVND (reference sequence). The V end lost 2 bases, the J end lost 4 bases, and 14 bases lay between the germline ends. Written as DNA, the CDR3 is TGTGCCAGTAGTATACTCCCGACGGGGTCCACCGGGGAGCTGTTTTTT. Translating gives CASSILPTGSTGELFF.

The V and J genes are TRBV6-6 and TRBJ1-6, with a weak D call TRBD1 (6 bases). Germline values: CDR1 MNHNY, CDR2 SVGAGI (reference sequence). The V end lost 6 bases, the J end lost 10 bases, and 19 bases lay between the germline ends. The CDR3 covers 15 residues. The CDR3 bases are TGTGCCAGCAGCCAAAGGGGGGGGAATCGATCACCCCTCCACTTT. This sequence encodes CASSQRGGNRSPLHF.

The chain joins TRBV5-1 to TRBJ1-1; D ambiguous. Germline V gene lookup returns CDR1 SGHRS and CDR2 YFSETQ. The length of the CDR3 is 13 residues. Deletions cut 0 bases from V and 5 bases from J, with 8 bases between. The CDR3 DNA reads TGCGCCAGCAGCTTGGCAACGGGAACTGAAGCTTTCTTT. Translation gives CASSLATGTEAFF.

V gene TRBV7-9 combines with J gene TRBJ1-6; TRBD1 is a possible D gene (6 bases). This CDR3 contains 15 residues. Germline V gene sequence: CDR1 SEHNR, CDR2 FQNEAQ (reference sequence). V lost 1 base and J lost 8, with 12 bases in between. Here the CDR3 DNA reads TGTGCCAGCAGCTTAGGGACAGCAGAGCATTCACCCCTCCACTTT. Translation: CASSLGTAEHSPLHF.

The CDR3 spells CASSEYMGQGTAYTF. In DNA form, the CDR3 reads TGTGCCAGCAGTGAATATATGGGACAGGGAACCGCCTACACCTTC. The rearrangement uses TRBV6-1 and TRBJ1-2; 9 bases are a match to TRBD1. The ends lost 2 bases at V and 10 bases at J; junction bases unmatched: 11. Germline CDR1 MNHNS, CDR2 SASEGT. The CDR3 is 15 residues long.

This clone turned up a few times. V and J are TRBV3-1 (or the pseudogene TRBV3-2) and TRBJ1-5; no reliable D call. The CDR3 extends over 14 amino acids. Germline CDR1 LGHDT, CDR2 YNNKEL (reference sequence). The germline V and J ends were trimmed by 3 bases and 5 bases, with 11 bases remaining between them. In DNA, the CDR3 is TGTGCCAGCAGCCAGGGCCCGATTGATCAGCCCCAGCATTTT. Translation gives CASSQGPIDQPQHF.

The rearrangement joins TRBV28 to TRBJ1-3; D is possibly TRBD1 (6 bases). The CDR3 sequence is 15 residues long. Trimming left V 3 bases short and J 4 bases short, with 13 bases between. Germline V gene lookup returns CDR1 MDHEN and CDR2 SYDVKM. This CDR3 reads CASSFQGGSGNTIYF. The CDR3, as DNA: TGTGCCAGCAGTTTCCAAGGGGGTTCCGGAAACACCATATATTTT.